The 31 T cell receptor delta chains below all came from one sample that was sequenced in a study of γδ T cells in repeated Plasmodium falciparum infection. TCRdb processed the multiplex PCR reads again with the CATT caller. The sample contains tens of thousands of delta-chain clones, over 1.5% of which appear only once. Bulk repertoires came from Vgamma9/Vdelta2+ or Vdelta2-negative gammadelta T cells flow-sorted from PBMC. The sequencing input was gamma-delta T cells from blood. These TCRs come from a pool of human donors (malaria-infected and uninfected, not separated).

This clone was counted ten times or more. Since a far larger clone is one base different, this is likely a read error. The same CDR3 can be traced to other DNA sequences in this sample. V usage is TRDV1 and J usage is TRDJ1; a weak D match, TRDD3 (5 bases). The CDR3 length is 17 residues. Germline values: CDR1 TSWWSYY, CDR2 QGS. The DNA for the CDR3 is TGTGCCCTTGGGGAACTAGCCGCTCTACCTCCCGGGGATAAACTCATCTTT. Protein: CALGELAALPPGDKLIF.

This clone was seen ten or more times. A read error likely explains why the TCRdb protein, taken from a much larger clone, differs from this DNA's translation at residue 13; the protein shown is translated from the DNA. This chain links TRDV1 with TRDJ1, with 9 bases that match TRDD3. Germline V lookup: CDR1 TSWWSYY, CDR2 QGS. Losses at the gene ends were 1 base for V and 1 base for J; bases not matched to a gene: 13. This CDR3 spans 19 amino acids. CDR3 sequence: CALGEPATLGDPSTDKLIF. CDR3 nucleotides: TGTGCTCTTGGGGAACCCGCCACCCTGGGGGATCCGAGCACCGATAAACTCATCTTT.

Comments on this clone: The protein that TCRdb holds for this DNA derives from a much larger clone and differs from the translated DNA at residue 8, which likely indicates a read error; the protein shown here is translated from the DNA. The genes are TRDV1 and TRDJ1; TRDD3 might be the D (6 bases). Per germline, CDR1 TSWWSYY and CDR2 QGS. Trimming took off 3 bases at V and 0 bases at J, with 26 bases between the two ends. The CDR3 spans 20 residues. The CDR3 loop reads CALGELLGGTSLKYTDKLIF. The CDR3 DNA is TGTGCTCTTGGGGAGTTACTCGGGGGGACGAGTTTAAAGTACACCGATAAACTCATCTTT.

This clone showed up just a few times. The protein TCRdb lists belongs to a much larger clone and differs from this DNA's translation at residue 16, which points to a read error; the protein shown is made from the DNA. V and J are TRDV1 and TRDJ1; D is possibly TRDD3 (5 bases). TCRdb leaves out the J gene; it was filled in here by matching the DNA to germline. This CDR3 contains 21 residues. Germline V CDR1 and CDR2: TSWWSYY, QGS. Deletions cut 0 bases from V and 3 bases from J, with 29 bases between. For the CDR3, the DNA is TGTGCTCTTGGGGAACTGGCGGTGGCGGGATCCTCAAGGTGGTACCCCGATAAACTCATCTTT. Protein product: CALGELAVAGSSRWYPDKLIF.

This clone was detected many times. This DNA translates differently at residue 10 from the TCRdb protein, which is that of a much larger clone; a read error is likely, and the protein shown is the DNA's own translation. The rearrangement uses TRDV1 and TRDJ1; D may match TRDD2 or TRDD3 (5 bases each). Germline CDR1 reads TSWWSYY; CDR2 reads QGS. Trimming removed 3 bases at V and 0 bases at J, with 20 bases between. This CDR3 is built from 18 residues. The chain's CDR3 is CALGDQFPPHWYTDKLIF. The CDR3, as DNA: TGTGCTCTTGGGGACCAATTTCCTCCGCACTGGTACACCGATAAACTCATCTTT.

This clone was found a few times. The protein recorded in TCRdb matches a much larger clone and deviates from this DNA's translation at residue 3, suggesting a read error; the protein here is obtained by translating the DNA. The rearrangement links TRDV1 to TRDJ1, with D possibly TRDD3 on 5 matching bases. The CDR3 runs to 13 residues. Germline CDR1 TSWWSYY, CDR2 QGS. The chain's CDR3 is CAFGEPPSDKLIF. Here the CDR3 DNA reads TGTGCTTTTGGGGAACCCCCCAGCGATAAACTCATCTTT.

In the case of this clone: With a far larger clone one base away, a read error is the likely cause. Other DNA sequences in the same sample also yield this CDR3. The rearrangement uses TRDV1 and TRDJ1; 9 nucleotides agree with TRDD3. The CDR3 spans 20 residues. Germline CDR1 TSWWSYY, CDR2 QGS. The CDR3, as DNA: TGTGCTCTTGGGGCCCCTCAACGTCTGGGGGATTGCCCGAGCACCGACAAACTCATCTTT. It is translated as CALGAPQRLGDCPSTDKLIF.

A note on this clone: The TCRdb record carries a much larger clone's protein, which differs from this DNA's translation at residue 8; a read error is the likely cause, and the protein listed here is the DNA translation. The chain employs TRDV3 and TRDJ1, with D unclear. The CDR3 consists of 19 residues. Trimming removed 0 bases from V and 6 bases from J, with 32 bases in between. Germline V CDR1 and CDR2: TVYSNPD, GDNSRS (reference sequence). CDR3 DNA sequence: TGTGCCTTTAGTTCCCCTCCTCATAACGTCTTTGGGCTAGGCAATAAACTCATCTTT. Encoded protein: CAFSSPPHNVFGLGNKLIF.

V is TRDV1 and J is TRDJ1; 8 positions agree with TRDD3. V dropped 1 base and J dropped 2; count of bases not matched to a gene: 6. CDR1 is TSWWSYY, CDR2 QGS, per germline. The CDR3 covers 16 residues. CDR3 DNA sequence: TGTGCTCTTGGGGAACATGGTACTGGGGGGACCGATAAACTCATCTTT. Protein sequence: CALGEHGTGGTDKLIF.

This clone was found many times. This sequence joins TRDV1 and TRDJ1; 8 nucleotides align to TRDD3. TCRdb is silent on the J gene; assignment here came from matching the DNA to germline. Germline assignment: CDR1 TSWWSYY and CDR2 QGS. CDR3 length: 19 residues. V shed 0 bases and J 0 bases; nucleotides not matched to a gene: 12. The chain's CDR3 is CALGELSYQGDSYTDKLIF. CDR3 in DNA: TGTGCTCTTGGGGAACTATCCTACCAGGGGGATAGCTACACCGATAAACTCATCTTT.

This clone was counted ten times or more. Other nucleotide sequences from this sample produce the same CDR3. This chain links TRDV1 with TRDJ1; a weak D match, TRDD3 (5 bases). From germline, CDR1 is TSWWSYY and CDR2 QGS. V was shortened by 0 bases and J by 4 bases, with 6 bases between the two germline ends. CDR3 size: 13 residues. CDR3 sequence reads: CALGELGVDKLIF. DNA of the CDR3: TGTGCTCTTGGGGAACTGGGGGTCGATAAACTCATCTTT.

Many counts were recorded for this clone. With a far larger clone one base away, a read error is the likely cause. Other DNA variants within this sample encode the same CDR3. The chain employs TRDV2 and TRDJ1, with TRDD3 identical over 11 bases. The CDR3 covers 22 residues. CDR1 GEAIGNYY and CDR2 EKD come from the germline V gene. The chain's CDR3 is CACWHPTSSRSTGGYFTDKLIF. CDR3 coding DNA: TGTGCCTGTTGGCATCCTACGTCTTCTAGGTCTACTGGGGGATATTTTACCGATAAACTAATCTTT.

This clone was detected a few times. With a far larger clone one base away, a read error is the likely cause. The same CDR3 can be traced to other DNA sequences in this sample. V is TRDV1 and J is TRDJ1; 8 bases fit TRDD3. Since TCRdb gives no J gene, matching the DNA to germline was used here to assign it. CDR1 and CDR2 (germline): TSWWSYY, QGS. The J segment lost 0 bases and the V segment lost 2 bases, leaving 23 bases of the junction unmatched. The CDR3 spans 22 residues. In DNA, the CDR3 is TGTGCTCTTGGGGAAGGTCTCTATCGTACTGGGGGTCACCTCCCCTACACCGATAAACTCATCTTT. Its translation is CALGEGLYRTGGHLPYTDKLIF.

The chain has TRDV2 and TRDJ1; 13 positions match TRDD3. TCRdb lists no J gene, so it was determined here by aligning the DNA to germline. Unmatched junction bases numbered 10, after V lost 0 bases and J lost 1 base. In germline, CDR1 is GEAIGNYY, CDR2 EKD. There are 19 residues in the CDR3. The CDR3 loop reads CACDTGTGGYAAATDKLIF. The CDR3, as DNA: TGTGCCTGTGACACCGGGACTGGGGGATACGCAGCCGCCACCGATAAACTCATCTTT.

Remarks on this clone: TCRdb lists the protein of a much larger clone for this DNA, which differs at residues 5 and 13, so this is likely a read error; the protein given here is translated from the DNA itself. The chain employs TRDV1 and TRDJ1, with 10 nucleotides matching TRDD3. This CDR3 spans 21 amino acids. In germline, CDR1 is TSWWSYY, CDR2 QGS. V lost 4 bases to trimming and J lost 0 bases; unmatched junction nucleotides: 20. The DNA of the CDR3 is TGTGCTCTTGGGGGAGTGAAGGTACTGGGGGATTGGCTCCCGTACACCGATAAACTCATCTTT. It codes for CALGGVKVLGDWLPYTDKLIF.

This clone was counted a few times. This is likely an artifact of a read error, given a far larger clone one base away. Other DNA variants within this sample encode the same CDR3. CDR3 nucleotides: TGTGCCTGTGACACCGTACTCGCGGGCCCCATCGGAAGCACCGATAAACTCATCTTT. The encoded protein is CACDTVLAGPIGSTDKLIF. The chain has TRDV2 and TRDJ1; no firm D call. TCRdb leaves out the J gene; it was filled in here by matching the DNA to germline. Trimming pared 0 bases from V and 1 base from J, leaving 23 bases between. Germline V gives CDR1 GEAIGNYY, CDR2 EKD. The CDR3 runs 19 residues.

This clone has only a few counts. Translating this DNA gives a protein that differs at residue 17 from the TCRdb one, which belongs to a much larger clone; a read error is likely, and the protein shown is this translation. There is no J gene call, but TRDV1 is given as the V gene; TRDD3, the table's D call, was not compared with the DNA. There are 18 residues in the CDR3. Germline values: CDR1 TSWWSYY, CDR2 QGS. The CDR3 spells CALGERKYWGTHTDKLTF. Here the CDR3 DNA reads TGTGCTCTTGGGGAACGGAAGTACTGGGGGACTCACACCGATAAACTCACCTTT.

This clone was counted only a few times. This sequence is one base from a far larger clone and is likely a read error. Other DNA sequences from this sample encode an identical CDR3 as well. The chain carries TRDV1 and TRDJ1; 8 nucleotides match TRDD3. The J gene, missing from TCRdb, was assigned here through DNA to germline matching. V lost 3 bases, J lost 0 bases, and 30 bases stayed unmatched. CDR3 length: 24 residues. The germline V gene has CDR1 TSWWSYY and CDR2 QGS. The CDR3 loop is CALGELLIFPLPRWDTPHTDKLIF. The CDR3 nucleotides are TGTGCTCTTGGGGAGCTTCTAATTTTTCCGCTGCCACGGTGGGATACGCCCCACACCGATAAACTCATCTTT.

In this sample, this clone turned up many times. This likely traces to a read error, being one base from a far larger clone. The sample holds other DNA sequences that translate to the same CDR3. This chain joins TRDV1 and TRDJ1, with 9 bases matching TRDD3. The J gene, left out of TCRdb, was set here by checking the DNA against germline. Looked up from germline, CDR1 is TSWWSYY and CDR2 is QGS. This CDR3 spans 18 amino acids. CDR3 sequence: CALGERKYWGTHTDKLIF. The CDR3 nucleotides read TGTGCTCTTGGGGAACGGAAGTACTGGGGGACTCACACCGACAAACTCATCTTT.

Regarding this clone: A far larger clone is one base from this, pointing to a likely read error. The identical CDR3 is also encoded by other nucleotide sequences in the sample. The V and J genes are TRDV1 and TRDJ1, with TRDD3 identical over 9 bases. The J gene is absent in TCRdb and was assigned here via DNA matching to germline. The CDR3 is made up of 25 amino acids. The trim removed 3 bases at V and 6 bases at J, leaving 38 bases unmatched. CDR1 is TSWWSYY, CDR2 QGS, per germline. The CDR3 nucleotides are TGTGCTCTTGGGGAGGCCCTATTCCTACGTTGGGTACCTGGGGGATCCCGCCTACGGGGCTATAAACTCATCTTT. It specifies CALGEALFLRWVPGGSRLRGYKLIF.

Comment on this clone: A read error likely explains why the TCRdb protein, taken from a much larger clone, differs from this DNA's translation at residue 8; the protein shown is translated from the DNA. V and J are TRDV1 and TRDJ1, with 8 positions matching TRDD3. This CDR3 spans 20 amino acids. V was pared by 2 bases and J by 0 bases, with 17 bases of the junction left unmatched. Germline V gives CDR1 TSWWSYY, CDR2 QGS. CDR3 bases: TGTGCTCTTGGGGAAATCCTTCTTAAGCACTGGGGGCTCTACACCGATAAACTCATCTTT. It translates to CALGEILLKHWGLYTDKLIF.

This clone was seen repeatedly, ten times or more. Only one base separates this from a far larger clonotype, so it likely reflects a read error. Other DNA sequences in this specimen translate into the identical CDR3. CDR3 in amino acids: CAFRSCTGHPYTDKLIF. For the CDR3, the DNA is TGTGCCTTCCGCTCCTGTACTGGCCACCCGTACACCGATAAACTCATCTTT. The chain links TRDV3 to TRDJ1; a weak D match, TRDD3 (5 bases). Germline lookup yields CDR1 TVYSNPD and CDR2 GDNSRS (reference sequence). CDR3 length: 17 amino acids. Trimming took 3 bases from V and 0 from J, leaving 23 bases between them.

This clone occurred many times. The likely explanation is a read error, given a far larger clone one base away. This sample also contains other DNA sequences that code for the same CDR3. The chain uses TRDV2 and TRDJ1; maybe TRDD3 (5 bases). In germline, CDR1 is GEAIGNYY, CDR2 EKD. This CDR3 spans 17 amino acids. The CDR3 region is CACDRVPGVGSPDKLIF. The CDR3 DNA reads TGTGCTTGTGACCGGGTTCCCGGGGTGGGGTCCCCCGATAAACTCATCTTT.

Comment on this clone: TCRdb pairs this DNA with a much larger clone's protein that differs at residue 4, likely a read error; the protein shown was translated from the DNA. This chain links TRDV1 with TRDJ1, with 9 bases matching TRDD3. TCRdb supplies no J gene; here it was assigned by aligning the nucleotide sequence to germline. The CDR3 runs 24 residues. The germline V gene has CDR1 TSWWSYY and CDR2 QGS. In DNA, the CDR3 is TGTGCTCTTGAGGAACGCGTACCGTGGGGGATATTGGATTTTTTCCGCTGGTACACCGATAAACTCATCTTT. This codes for CALEERVPWGILDFFRWYTDKLIF.

As to this clone: A far larger clone is one base from this, pointing to a likely read error. The sample has other DNA sequences that encode this CDR3 too. The chain combines TRDV2 with TRDJ3; D is perhaps TRDD3 (5 bases). No J segment appears in TCRdb, so it was assigned here by matching the sequence to germline. Germline loops: CDR1 GEAIGNYY, CDR2 EKD. This CDR3 has 19 amino acids. CDR3 in DNA: TGTGCCTGTGACACCGCGGGGGGCCCAAGCTCCTGGGACACCCGGCAGATGTTTTTC. It codes for CACDTAGGPSSWDTRQMFF.

This clone showed up just a few times. This probably arose from a read error, given a far larger clone one base away. Other DNA variants within this sample encode the same CDR3. The chain recombines TRDV1 with TRDJ1; 8 bases are shared with TRDD3. TCRdb offers no J gene call, so here the DNA was matched to germline to obtain one. CDR3 size: 19 residues. Unmatched junction bases numbered 16, after V lost 3 bases and J lost 1 base. Germline loops: CDR1 TSWWSYY, CDR2 QGS. Here the CDR3 DNA reads TGTGCTCTTGGGGATGCCTACGAATACTGGGGGCCGCTCACCGATAAACTCATCTTT. This encodes CALGDAYEYWGPLTDKLIF.

Only a few counts were recorded for this clone. This probably arose from a read error, given a far larger clone one base away. Different DNA sequences within this sample yield the same CDR3. This chain joins TRDV1 and TRDJ1; D perhaps matches TRDD3 (5 bases). No J gene was available from TCRdb, and it was assigned here by a germline match of the DNA. The CDR3 spans 19 residues. Germline CDR1 and CDR2: TSWWSYY and QGS. CDR3 protein: CALGEFRPRWVRYTDKLIF. CDR3 nucleotides: TGTGCTCTCGGGGAATTCCGCCCTAGATGGGTTCGGTACACCGATAAACTCATCTTT.

In its sample, this clone ranks as large. Distinct nucleotide sequences in the sample also encode this CDR3. The CDR3 nucleotides are TGTGCCTGTGACGACCTTCTGGGGGATACGACGGAACTCATCTTT. Its protein product is CACDDLLGDTTELIF. The chain carries TRDV2 and TRDJ1, with 12 bases lining up with TRDD3. This CDR3 is built from 15 residues. The V gene's germline CDR1 is GEAIGNYY and CDR2 EKD. Trimming at V came to 3 bases and at J to 9 bases, leaving 10 bases not matched to a gene.

This clone was found many times. The likely explanation is a read error, given a far larger clone one base away. Other DNA sequences from this sample encode an identical CDR3 as well. V gene TRDV1 combines with J gene TRDJ1; the D gene is possibly TRDD3 (6 bases). The CDR3 has 16 residues. The V gene's germline CDR1 is TSWWSYY and CDR2 QGS. The CDR3 nucleotides are TGTGCCCTTGGGGATTCTTGGGGGGGGTACACCGATAAACTCATCTTT. It yields the protein CALGDSWGGYTDKLIF.

This clone was counted a few times. This likely traces to a read error, being one base from a far larger clone. Other DNA sequences of this sample code for an identical CDR3. The chain uses TRDV1 and TRDJ1, with TRDD3 matching 10 bases. TCRdb records no J gene; here it was assigned by comparing the DNA to germline. The germline gives CDR1 TSWWSYY, CDR2 QGS. V lost 9 bases to trimming and J lost 1 base; unmatched junction nucleotides: 20. CDR3 size: 19 residues. As DNA, the CDR3 is TGTGCTCTCAATCACAAGGCAAACTGGGGGATCCGGCCCACCGATAAACTCATCTTT. This gives the protein CALNHKANWGIRPTDKLIF.

Note on this clone: The amino acid sequence in TCRdb belongs to a much larger clone and departs from this DNA's translation at residue 20, likely a sequencing read error; the sequence shown is translated from the DNA. The J gene has no call, while the V gene is TRDV1; the D call of TRDD3 is as the table states it, not checked on the DNA. Germline V CDR1 and CDR2: TSWWSYY, QGS. The CDR3 runs to 22 residues. The CDR3 DNA reads TGTGCTCTTGGGCCTTTCCGCATATCTTACTGGGGGATACGCGTGGGTACCGATAAACCCATCTTT. The encoded protein is CALGPFRISYWGIRVGTDKPIF.